The 14 T cell receptor beta chains presented below share a single source sample, sequenced in a study of blood T cells in healthy people across ages. Through a sample-barcoded 5' primer and a J-beta primer mix, a second PCR was run for about 7 to 12 cycles. TCRdb used MiXCR to reprocess the 5' RACE reads, holding one entry per CDR3 protein. The sample records some 700,000 distinct CDR3 sequences, roughly 20% being singletons. The sequencing sample was made of blood. Receptors were obtained from a man between 70 and 80 years old in good health.

The genes are TRBV12-3 or TRBV12-4 and TRBJ1-1; D remains unclear. The CDR3 has 12 residues. V lost 6 bases, J lost 5 bases, and 10 bases lay in between. The CDR3 coding sequence is TGTGCCAGCAGATCTGGGCTAACTGAAGCTTTCTTT. This encodes CASRSGLTEAFF.

This clonotype was counted between two and nine times. The rearrangement joins TRBV9 to TRBJ1-2; no clear D. Trimming shortened V by 4 bases and J by 8 bases, and 15 bases separated the two germline ends. The CDR3 consists of 13 residues. Per germline, CDR1 SGDLS and CDR2 YYNGEE. CDR3 nucleotides: TGTGCCAGCAGCCCCCCAGTCATTGGAGGCTACACCTTC. As protein: CASSPPVIGGYTF.

CDR3 sequence reads: CATSRTRATGYNEKELFF. The CDR3 DNA follows: TGTGCCACCAGCAGAACCCGGGCGACCGGCTATAATGAAAAAGAACTGTTTTTT. The V call is TRBV15, the J call TRBJ1-4; no firm D call. CDR1 LNHNV and CDR2 YYDKDF come from the germline V gene (reference sequence). The germline V and J ends were trimmed by 2 bases and 12 bases, with 28 bases remaining between them. This CDR3 has 18 residues.

V usage is TRBV7-9 and J usage is TRBJ1-1, with D possibly matching TRBD1 (6 bases). V was trimmed by 2 bases and J by 6 bases, leaving 7 bases between them. Germline V gives CDR1 SEHNR, CDR2 FQNEAQ (reference sequence). CDR3 length: 12 residues. In DNA, the CDR3 is TGTGCCAGCAGCTTACAGGGGTCTGAAGCTTTCTTT. Amino acid sequence: CASSLQGSEAFF.

This sequence joins TRBV6-1 and TRBJ2-7; 9 bases match TRBD1. V was pared by 3 bases and J by 0 bases, with 6 bases of the junction left unmatched. Germline V lookup: CDR1 MNHNS, CDR2 SASEGT. This CDR3 has 16 residues. The CDR3 reads CASSDTGTGTSYEQYF. CDR3 coding DNA: TGTGCCAGCAGTGACACTGGGACAGGGACCTCCTACGAGCAGTACTTC.

The chain links TRBV12-3 or TRBV12-4 to TRBJ2-1, with a possible D match to TRBD2 (5 bases). Trimming left V 3 bases short and J 8 bases short, with 17 bases between. The CDR3 runs to 15 residues. CDR3: CASSFSSRGFDEQFF. CDR3 DNA: TGTGCCAGCAGTTTCTCGAGTCGAGGGTTCGATGAGCAGTTCTTC.

V and J are TRBV5-1 and TRBJ2-5; D unclear. The V gene lost 4 bases and the J gene lost 1 base, with 11 bases spanning the gap. The germline gives CDR1 SGHRS, CDR2 YFSETQ. CDR3 length: 14 amino acids. The CDR3 region has the DNA TGCGCCAGCAGCAATCCAGTTGGCCAAGAGACCCAGTACTTC. Translated, it gives CASSNPVGQETQYF.

The chain carries TRBV7-3 and TRBJ2-2, with 9 bases lining up with TRBD1. The germline CDR1 and CDR2 sequences are SGHTA and FQGTGA. This CDR3 has 15 amino acids. Trimming removed 5 bases from V and 1 base from J; junction bases left unmatched: 2. DNA of the CDR3: TGTGCCAGCAGCGCGACAGGGGGGAACACCGGGGAGCTGTTTTTT. Translating it yields CASSATGGNTGELFF. The complete variable domain, with remaining parts taken from reference TRBV7-3 and TRBJ2-2, reads GAGVSQTPSNKVTEKGKYVELRCDPISGHTALYWYRQSLGQGPEFLIYFQGTGAADDSGLPNDRFFAVRPEGSVSTLKIQRTERGDSAVYLCASSATGGNTGELFFGEGSRLTVL.

CDR3 sequence reads: CASSFSAGPYEQYF. DNA for the CDR3: TGTGCCAGCAGTTTTTCGGCAGGCCCCTACGAGCAGTACTTC. The gene calls are TRBV27 and TRBJ2-7; D is uncertain. Germline V gives CDR1 MNHEY, CDR2 SMNVEV (reference sequence). The CDR3 spans 14 residues. V shed 3 bases and J shed 2 bases, with 11 bases lying between them.

This clonotype was observed a few times. The rearrangement joins TRBV28 to TRBJ2-7; 9 nucleotides align to TRBD2. V lost 2 bases to trimming and J lost 2 bases; unmatched junction nucleotides: 4. Germline CDR1 MDHEN, CDR2 SYDVKM. The CDR3 covers 15 residues. The CDR3 loop reads CASSLETSGPYEQYF. As DNA, the CDR3 is TGTGCCAGCAGTTTAGAGACTAGCGGCCCCTACGAGCAGTACTTC.

This clonotype was seen a handful of times. The chain joins TRBV6-6 to TRBJ2-4; 7 bases are a match to TRBD2. Germline V gives CDR1 MNHNY, CDR2 SVGAGI (reference sequence). V shed 4 bases, J shed 2 bases, and the junction held 8 bases outside the gene matches. CDR3 length equals 16 residues. CDR3 in DNA: TGTGCCAGCAGTTTAGGCGGGAGCGGGTCCAAAAACATTCAGTACTTC. Amino acid sequence: CASSLGGSGSKNIQYF.

This clonotype turned up a few times. This chain links TRBV20-1 with TRBJ2-3; 10 bases are a match to TRBD2. Germline lookup yields CDR1 DFQATT and CDR2 SNEGSKA (reference sequence). The length of the CDR3 is 17 residues. J was trimmed by 10 bases and V by 0 bases; bases with no gene match: 16. CDR3 in amino acids: CSARDRVQRGGLMAQYF. The CDR3, as DNA: TGCAGTGCTAGAGATCGAGTCCAGCGGGGGGGCCTGATGGCGCAGTATTTT.

The chain employs TRBV7-2 and TRBJ1-2; D possibly corresponds to TRBD1 (5 bases). The CDR3 has 15 residues. Germline values: CDR1 SGHTA, CDR2 FQGNSA. Trimming took off 5 bases at V and 4 bases at J, with 17 bases between the two ends. For the CDR3, the DNA is TGTGCCAGCAGCCCAGAGGTCAGGGAGGGCTATGGCTACACCTTC. Protein: CASSPEVREGYGYTF.

This rearrangement joins TRBV3-1 to TRBJ1-2; the D is unclear. The CDR3 runs to 14 residues. V was pared by 1 base and J by 7 bases, with 13 bases between. Germline-derived CDR1 and CDR2 are LGHDT and YNNKEL (reference sequence). The chain's CDR3 is CASSQVFRHGGYTF. The CDR3 nucleotides read TGTGCCAGCAGCCAAGTCTTCCGACACGGTGGCTACACCTTC.